This TCR beta chain emerged from a study of shared clonotypes between healthy human individuals. Study findings and constraints: Four donors had 5% to 6.5% of their naive CD4 clonotypes in common.

About this clone: Antigen unknown.

The study enrolled healthy HIV-negative adults without recent acute infections or vaccinations as donors. The assay used deep level. In the source study's methods: Filtering differed for immunoSEQ, which gave only junction sequences without quality scores. Generated by immunoSEQ multiplex PCR, the TCRdb table keeps only in-frame clones and is missing some. Clonal size and the V and J genes are those of that table, whereas D and trimming came from the DNA. In the table there are 150,000 to 200,000 clones, 90% to 95% of which are singletons. Trimming removed 3 bases from V and 4 bases from J, with 12 bases in between. Germline V gene lookup returns CDR1 MNHNS and CDR2 SASEGT. CDR3 length equals 14 residues.

V usage is TRBV6-1 and J usage is TRBJ2-5; D perhaps matches TRBD2 (5 bases). The sequence was collected from a woman aged 25-40 years in good health. Sequencing was carried out using naive CD4+ T cells sorted from blood. Subset given: CD45RA+ positively selected. The CDR3 is CASSEGQEGETQYF. The CDR3 DNA reads TGTGCCAGCAGTGAGGGCCAAGAGGGAGAGACCCAGTACTTC.